The T cell receptor (beta chain) under discussion was sequenced for a study of chemoradiotherapy in HPV16-positive cancers. Repertoires were sampled repeatedly during chemoradiotherapy. Repertoires were generated with immunoSEQ multiplex PCR, while TCRdb's copy carries only in-frame clones and drops some. The sample yields roughly 20,000 clones, approximately 84% seen once. The germline CDR1 and CDR2 sequences are SGHDN and FVKESK. Trimming stripped 1 base from V and 5 bases from J, with 23 bases between. CDR3 length: 18 amino acids. V usage is TRBV14 and J usage is TRBJ2-5; no clear D. The source is a human donor with HPV-associated anogenital cancer. The sequencing used blood, collected from a patient who underwent chemoradiotherapy. The CDR3: CASSQVEIFSGPTETQYF. CDR3 coding DNA: TGTGCCAGCAGCCAAGTAGAAATATTTTCCGGGCCCACGGAGACCCAGTACTTC.